The clone carrying this T cell receptor beta chain was counted many times. Each CDR3 protein is one row after TCRdb ran MiXCR on the 5' RACE reads. The sample has about 48,000 distinct CDR3 sequences; 5.3% are singletons. The data were taken from a study of spatial heterogeneity in lung cancer. Background on the study: In raw reads, more than 8.5 appearances on average were recorded for each unique TCR and UMI combination.

Germline V lookup: CDR1 SQVTM, CDR2 ANQGSEA. The CDR3 sequence is 14 residues long. Trimming left V 0 bases short and J 1 base short, with 9 bases between. The time point here: sample taken at primary tumor resection. Samples were donated by 72 untreated early-stage non-small cell lung cancer patients. Whole RNA from tumor, nontumor lung or frozen PBMC was sequenced unsorted. Sequencing was performed on PBMCs, taken at surgery. The chain is built from TRBV29-1 and TRBJ2-5, with D uncertain. The sequence came from a male donor with early-stage non-small cell lung cancer. The CDR3 sequence: CSVEDLSIQETQYF. In nucleotides, the CDR3 is TGCAGCGTTGAAGATCTGTCTATCCAAGAGACCCAGTACTTC.